The clone carrying this T cell receptor beta chain came up a few times. No antigen is known for it. A much larger clone sits a single nucleotide away, making a read error possible. The data originate from a study of CD8+CD57+ T cells in acquired aplastic anemia. Study outcomes and limitations: For CD8+ Simpson's diversity, patients and controls showed no significant difference.

Germline CDR1 and CDR2: MGHDK and SYGVNS. This CDR3 spans 18 amino acids. Genomic DNA, serving as template, underwent TCR beta VDJ and CDR3 profiling. MiXCR, run by TCRdb on the reads, gives a single entry per CDR3 protein. The profile covers about 150,000 distinct CDR3 sequences, with less than 45% appearing a single time and 8% to 8.5% taken by the ten largest. Source material: sorted CD4+, CD8+, or CD8+CD57+ T cells (not recorded which) from PBMCs. The chain is built from TRBV25-1 and TRBJ2-1; 11 bases are shared with TRBD2. This TCR derives from a human donor in good health, serving as a control. The CDR3 DNA sequence: TGTGCCAGCAGTGATGGTAGCGGGAGGGGCTCTTCCTACAGTGAGCAGTTCTTC. This sequence encodes CASSDGSGRGSSYSEQFF. Full variable domain (rest looked up from reference TRBV25-1 and TRBJ2-1): EADIYQTPRYLVIGTGKKITLECSQTMGHDKMYWYQQDPGMELHLIHYSYGVNSTEKGDLSSESTVSRIRTEHFPLTLESARPSHTSQYLCASSDGSGRGSSYSEQFFGPGTRLTVL.